A selection of T cell receptor beta chains follows, all from one sample in a study of T-cell reconstitution after alpha-beta-depleted transplantation in children. In TCRdb, the PCR reads were re-called with MiXCR into one record per CDR3 protein. The table has approximately 800,000 distinct CDR3 sequences, approximately 15% seen once. Sequenced here: PBMCs, mostly from graft donor cells, sampled 360 days after TCRalphabeta/CD19-depleted stem cell transplant. The receptor source for this set is a male patient younger than 18 who had a stem cell transplant for acute lymphoblastic leukemia, so the T cells may come from the graft donor. Both conserved end residues are part of each CDR3. D genes are given only for firm matches. Clone size, where shown, is once, few, many, or a class for clones that have expanded.

CDR3nt	CDR3aa	v_gene	abundance	j_gene	d_gene	len
TGTGCCAGTACCCCCGACAGGGGGAACAATCAGCCCCAGCATTTT	CASTPDRGNNQPQHF	TRBV19	few	TRBJ1-5	TRBD1	15
TGTGCCAGCAGGGGGGTGGGACTAGCGGTTTACAATGAGCAGTTCTTC	CASRGVGLAVYNEQFF	TRBV6-1	.	TRBJ2-1	TRBD2	16
TGTGCCAGCAGTTTTTCCCCCCTAGCGGAGAATGCAGATACGCAGTATTTT	CASSFSPLAENADTQYF	TRBV12-3/TRBV12-4	.	TRBJ2-3	TRBD2	17
TGTGCCAGCAGTTACTCCGGACCGACTCACTCCAATCAGCCCCAGCATTTT	CASSYSGPTHSNQPQHF	TRBV6-5	.	TRBJ1-5	.	17
TGTGCCAGCACCGACATCACCGGGGAGCTGTTTTTT	CASTDITGELFF	TRBV7-9	many	TRBJ2-2	.	12
TGCGCCAGCAGCTTGGACCCGCCGGGGGGCGCCACCGGGGAGCTGTTTTTT	CASSLDPPGGATGELFF	TRBV5-1	few	TRBJ2-2	.	17
TGTGCCAGCAGTTCGGCTGGGGGGCCGGGAAACACCATATATTTT	CASSSAGGPGNTIYF	TRBV12-3/TRBV12-4	few	TRBJ1-3	.	15
TGTGCCAGCAGTTTAACCAGCGGGGGAGGTGACAATGAGCAGTTCTTC	CASSLTSGGGDNEQFF	TRBV6-5	many	TRBJ2-1	TRBD2	16
TGTGCCAGCAGTTACCTCGGGACTAGCGGGAGGGTGGATACGCAGTATTTT	CASSYLGTSGRVDTQYF	TRBV6-5	.	TRBJ2-3	TRBD2	17
TGCAGCGTTGAAGATGGGGGGACACTTGCCGGACAACAGTACTTC	CSVEDGGTLAGQQYF	TRBV29-1	.	TRBJ2-7	.	15
TGTGCCAGCAGCTTAGCGTATCGTTCGCGAAAGAGGGGCTACACCTTC	CASSLAYRSRKRGYTF	TRBV7-9	few	TRBJ1-2	.	16
TGTGCCAGCAGCGACAAGACAGGGTACCTCTATGGCTACACCTTC	CASSDKTGYLYGYTF	TRBV25-1	.	TRBJ1-2	TRBD1	15
TGCAGCGTCGGTGGGACTAGCGGGCTATTAGAGACCCAGTACTTC	CSVGGTSGLLETQYF	TRBV29-1	few	TRBJ2-5	TRBD2	15
TGTGCCAGCAGTGGTTCTAGCGGGGGAAGGACGGATACGCAGTATTTT	CASSGSSGGRTDTQYF	TRBV2	.	TRBJ2-3	TRBD2	16
TGTGCCTGGAGTGGACAGGGCCATCAGCCCCAGCATTTT	CAWSGQGHQPQHF	TRBV30	few	TRBJ1-5	TRBD1	13
TGCGCCAGCAGCTTGGAGGGGGCTGAAGCTTTCTTT	CASSLEGAEAFF	TRBV5-1	.	TRBJ1-1	.	12
TGTGCCACCAGTGATTGTCCCGGTGCCTACGAGCAGTACTTC	CATSDCPGAYEQYF	TRBV24-1	few	TRBJ2-7	.	14
TGTGCCAGCAGCGTAGGTGGGGGACATGAGCAGTTCTTC	CASSVGGGHEQFF	TRBV9	.	TRBJ2-1	.	13
TGCAGTGCTAGACGACTAGCGGGGGGCTATGAGCAGTTCTTC	CSARRLAGGYEQFF	TRBV20-1	.	TRBJ2-1	TRBD2	14
TGCAGCGTTGGACAGGGGATGGGGTACTACGAGCAGTACTTC	CSVGQGMGYYEQYF	TRBV29-1	.	TRBJ2-7	TRBD1	14